Many counts were recorded for the clone carrying this T cell receptor beta chain. This record belongs to a study of read filtering for tumor transcriptome and immune sequencing. The library was built from roughly 400 ng RNA with molecular barcoded adaptors for alpha/delta and beta/gamma chains. One entry per CDR3 protein, called by TCRdb with MiXCR from the reads. The table has over 4,500 distinct CDR3 sequences, roughly 21% seen once. The germline V gene encodes CDR1 SGHRS and CDR2 YFSETQ. This CDR3 spans 13 amino acids. Trimming left V 1 base short and J 9 bases short, with 13 bases between. Bone marrow was sampled from every patient at the time of active disease.

The material sequenced was a population of CD138-negative cells sorted from bone marrow. The TCR sequence derives from a donor over 35 with multiple myeloma. This sequence joins TRBV5-1 and TRBJ2-5; D not certain. CDR3 sequence (DNA): TGCGCCAGCAGCTTGACATTTCTCTCGGCCCAGTACTTC. It specifies CASSLTFLSAQYF.